Below are 16 T cell receptor beta chains sequenced from a single sample in a study of blood T cells in healthy people across ages. The authors ran a second PCR of about 7 to 12 cycles using a sample-barcoded 5' primer and a J-beta primer mix. In TCRdb, the 5' RACE reads were re-called with MiXCR into one record per CDR3 protein. This repertoire shows about 730,000 distinct CDR3 sequences, 40% to 45% found once; its top ten account for 20% to 25%. Specimen: blood. The receptor source for this set is a woman aged 55-69 years in good health.

The gene calls are TRBV10-3 and TRBJ2-1; TRBD2 is a possible D gene (6 bases). Germline V gives CDR1 ENHRY, CDR2 SYGVKD. This CDR3 spans 15 amino acids. Trimming cost V 6 bases and J 0 bases, with 12 bases left between them. In DNA form, the CDR3 reads TGTGCCATCAGACCCGGGACTGGCTCCTACAATGAGCAGTTCTTC. The encoded protein is CAIRPGTGSYNEQFF.

V gene TRBV9 combines with J gene TRBJ2-1; the match to TRBD2 covers 7 bases. Trimming at V came to 0 bases and at J to 9 bases, leaving 9 bases not matched to a gene. Germline V gene data show CDR1 as SGDLS and CDR2 as YYNGEE. This CDR3 is 15 amino acids long. The CDR3 loop is CASSVGGGGGGEQFF. DNA for the CDR3: TGTGCCAGCAGCGTAGGGGGCGGGGGTGGTGGTGAGCAGTTCTTC.

This clonotype was observed at least ten times. The CDR3 DNA reads as TGTGCCAGCAGCTTCGGGACTAGCGGGAGGGCCGGTAATGAGCAGTTCTTC. Residues: CASSFGTSGRAGNEQFF. V and J are TRBV7-2 and TRBJ2-1, with 16 nucleotides matching TRBD2. There are 17 residues in the CDR3. The ends lost 3 bases at V and 7 bases at J; junction bases unmatched: 6. CDR1 and CDR2 (germline): SGHTA, FQGNSA.

About this clonotype itself: A junction boundary mismatches the germline segment, possibly from a read error. V and J are TRBV28 and TRBJ1-2, with D unclear. The CDR3 spans 15 residues. CDR1 is MDHEN and CDR2 is SYDVKM in the germline V gene. The CDR3 DNA follows: TGTACCAGCAGTTCCCCGCCGGGAGCTAACTATGGCTACACCTTC. This translates into CTSSSPPGANYGYTF.

The chain is built from TRBV4-3 and TRBJ2-4, with D perhaps given as TRBD1 or TRBD2 (5 bases each). The tail of the sequence fits TRBJ2-7 better, so the J call may be wrong. Germline values: CDR1 LGHNA, CDR2 YSLEER. The CDR3 has 13 residues. CDR3: CASSPRAGDEQYF. In DNA, the CDR3 is TGCGCCAGCAGCCCCAGGGCCGGGGACGAGCAGTACTTC.

This clonotype was observed a few times. V gene TRBV7-2 combines with J gene TRBJ1-2; D ambiguous. The CDR3 length is 12 residues. Trimming stripped 1 base from V and 7 bases from J, with 7 bases between. Germline V gene sequence: CDR1 SGHTA, CDR2 FQGNSA. CDR3 bases: TGTGCCAGCAGCTTAGATAGCCCTGGCTACACCTTC. This gives the protein CASSLDSPGYTF.

This clonotype was counted between two and nine times. The chain couples TRBV11-3 to TRBJ2-1, with D uncertain. The V gene lost 6 bases and the J gene lost 8 bases, with 11 bases spanning the gap. Germline lookup yields CDR1 SGHNT and CDR2 YENEEA. The CDR3 spans 12 residues. This chain's CDR3 is CASSNLVDEQFF. In nucleotides, the CDR3 is TGTGCCAGCAGTAATTTGGTGGATGAGCAGTTCTTC.

Worth noting for this clonotype: This may stem from a read error, because a much larger clone lies one nucleotide away. The chain employs TRBV6-5 and TRBJ2-5; 9 bases are shared with TRBD1. The CDR3 has 13 amino acids. Unmatched junction bases numbered 10, after V lost 6 bases and J lost 11 bases. CDR1 is MNHEY, CDR2 SVGAGI, per germline. CDR3 sequence (DNA): TGTGCCAGCAGGGGGACAGGGTACAATGAGCAGTACTTC. Protein sequence: CASRGTGYNEQYF.

V gene TRBV20-1 combines with J gene TRBJ2-5; D gene uncertain. The CDR3 loop spans 15 amino acids. Germline V gene data show CDR1 as DFQATT and CDR2 as SNEGSKA (reference sequence). Between the trimmed V and J ends, which lost 8 bases and 4 bases, there was a span of 23 bases. CDR3 nucleotide sequence: TGCAGTACGGAAAAGAGTAGCAGAAGCCTAGAGACCCAGTACTTC. This codes for CSTEKSSRSLETQYF.

The chain joins TRBV20-1 to TRBJ2-5; 7 bases align to TRBD2. The CDR3 sequence is 13 residues long. Germline CDR1 DFQATT, CDR2 SNEGSKA (reference sequence). Losses at the gene ends were 7 bases for V and 3 bases for J; bases not matched to a gene: 8. The CDR3 protein is CSVSLAVEETQYF. CDR3 DNA: TGCAGTGTTTCTCTAGCGGTCGAAGAGACCCAGTACTTC.

The chain has TRBV7-9 and TRBJ2-1; TRBD2 matches 7 bases. The CDR3 runs 14 residues. The germline V gene encodes CDR1 SEHNR and CDR2 FQNEAQ (reference sequence). After removal of 11 bases from V and 7 bases from J, the junction contained 14 bases not matched to a gene. This CDR3 reads CAGGLAGVQNEQFF. For the CDR3, the DNA is TGTGCCGGCGGTTTGGCGGGAGTACAGAATGAGCAGTTCTTC.

This clonotype was found a few times. The chain has TRBV5-1 and TRBJ2-5, with TRBD2 matching over 9 bases. With V trimmed by 4 bases and J by 5 bases, 9 bases remained unmatched. CDR3 length: 15 residues. Germline CDR1 SGHRS, CDR2 YFSETQ. The CDR3 region has the DNA TGCGCCAGCAGCGATAGAGCGGGGGGCGGCGAGACCCAGTACTTC. Its translation: CASSDRAGGGETQYF.

The chain carries TRBV29-1 and TRBJ2-1; maybe TRBD1 (6 bases). V lost 4 bases and J lost 13, with 23 bases in between. CDR3 size: 14 residues. The germline CDR1 and CDR2 sequences are SQVTM and ANQGSEA. The chain's CDR3 is CSVGDRTDQETQFF. In DNA, the CDR3 is TGCAGCGTTGGTGACAGGACCGACCAAGAGACCCAGTTCTTC.

This clonotype was seen a handful of times. The rearrangement links TRBV20-1 to TRBJ2-1, with TRBD2 identical over 12 bases. V was clipped by 1 base and J by 8 bases; unmatched bases: 9. The CDR3 spans 16 residues. The germline gives CDR1 DFQATT, CDR2 SNEGSKA (reference sequence). The CDR3 DNA follows: TGCAGTGCTAGAGGCCCTAGCGGGAGGGCCCGGGATGAGCAGTTCTTC. This encodes CSARGPSGRARDEQFF.

This sequence joins TRBV6-2 or TRBV6-3 and TRBJ2-3; D gene unclear. The CDR3 extends over 15 amino acids. Trimming removed 6 bases at V and 0 bases at J, with 13 bases between. Germline V gene lookup returns CDR1 MNHEY and CDR2 SVGEGT. The CDR3 is CASSHTVISTDTQYF. DNA for the CDR3: TGTGCCAGCAGCCATACGGTCATCAGCACAGATACGCAGTATTTT.

CDR3 sequence reads: CASSLGASGVNEQFF. CDR3 nucleotide sequence: TGTGCCAGCAGTTTAGGGGCTAGCGGAGTCAATGAGCAGTTCTTC. The chain links TRBV12-3 or TRBV12-4 to TRBJ2-1; TRBD2 aligns across 7 bases. The length of the CDR3 is 15 residues. Germline trimming cut 1 base from V and 6 bases from J; bases unmatched to any gene: 6.